The clone carrying this TCR beta chain was observed a handful of times. The sample is drawn from a study of early T cells in non-severe SARS-CoV-2 infection. Study as a whole: Chains stayed unpaired after sequencing of bulk RNA from unsorted whole blood.

CDR3 length: 14 residues. Trimming removed 4 bases from V and 1 base from J, with 14 bases in between. Germline V gene data show CDR1 as DFQATT and CDR2 as SNEGSKA (reference sequence). One entry per CDR3 protein results from TCRdb running MiXCR on the 5' RACE reads. The sample consists of some 75,000 distinct CDR3 sequences, around 15% of them appearing once. The receptor's source is an adult who was a healthcare worker with PCR-confirmed SARS-CoV-2 infection or an uninfected control (not recorded which). The rearrangement joins TRBV20-1 to TRBJ2-7; possibly TRBD2 for D (6 bases). Sequencing was carried out using whole blood. CDR3 residues: CSAILLGGSYEQYF. CDR3 DNA sequence: TGCAGTGCTATCCTCCTGGGGGGATCCTACGAGCAGTACTTC.